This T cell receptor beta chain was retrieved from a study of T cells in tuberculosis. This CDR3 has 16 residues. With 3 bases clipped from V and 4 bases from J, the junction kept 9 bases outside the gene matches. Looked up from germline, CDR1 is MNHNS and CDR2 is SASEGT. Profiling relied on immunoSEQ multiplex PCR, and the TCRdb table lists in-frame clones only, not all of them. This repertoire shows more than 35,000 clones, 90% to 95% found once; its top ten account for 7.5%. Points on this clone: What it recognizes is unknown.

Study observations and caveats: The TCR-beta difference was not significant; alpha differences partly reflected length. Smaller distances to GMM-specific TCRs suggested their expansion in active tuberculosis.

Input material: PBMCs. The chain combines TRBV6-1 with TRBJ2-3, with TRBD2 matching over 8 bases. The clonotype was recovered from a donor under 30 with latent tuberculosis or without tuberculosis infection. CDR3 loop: CASSEDLSGEADTQYF. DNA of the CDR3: TGTGCCAGCAGTGAGGACCTTAGCGGGGAGGCAGATACGCAGTATTTT.